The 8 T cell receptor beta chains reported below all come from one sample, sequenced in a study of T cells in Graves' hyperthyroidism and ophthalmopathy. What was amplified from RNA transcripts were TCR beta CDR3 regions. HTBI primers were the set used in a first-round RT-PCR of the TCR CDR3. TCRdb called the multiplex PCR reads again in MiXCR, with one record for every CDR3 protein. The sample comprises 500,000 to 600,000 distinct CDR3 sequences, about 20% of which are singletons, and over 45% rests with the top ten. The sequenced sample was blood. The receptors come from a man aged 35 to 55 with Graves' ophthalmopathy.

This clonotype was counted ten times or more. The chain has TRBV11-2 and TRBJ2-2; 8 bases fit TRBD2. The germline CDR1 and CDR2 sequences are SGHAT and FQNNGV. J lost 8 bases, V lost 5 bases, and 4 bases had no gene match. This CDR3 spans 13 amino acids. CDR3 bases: TGTGCCAGCAGCCCGCGGGGGGCGGGGGAGCTGTTTTTT. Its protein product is CASSPRGAGELFF.

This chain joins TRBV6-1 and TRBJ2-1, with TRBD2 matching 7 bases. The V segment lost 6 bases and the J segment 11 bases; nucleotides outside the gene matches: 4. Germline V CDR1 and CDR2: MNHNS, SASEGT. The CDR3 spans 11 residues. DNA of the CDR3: TGTGCCAGCAGCATTAGCGGGCAGCAGTTCTTC. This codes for CASSISGQQFF.

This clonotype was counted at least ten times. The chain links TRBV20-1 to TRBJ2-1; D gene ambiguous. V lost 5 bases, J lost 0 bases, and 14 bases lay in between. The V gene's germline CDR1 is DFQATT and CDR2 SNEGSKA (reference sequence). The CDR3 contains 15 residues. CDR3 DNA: TGCAGTGCTGGGCCCAGCTTCGACTCCTACAATGAGCAGTTCTTC. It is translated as CSAGPSFDSYNEQFF.

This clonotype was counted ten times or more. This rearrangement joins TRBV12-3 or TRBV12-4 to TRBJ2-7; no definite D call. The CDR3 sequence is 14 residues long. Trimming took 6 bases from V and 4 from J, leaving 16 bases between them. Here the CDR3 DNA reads TGTGCCAGCAGACATCGGGCTATCTCTTACGAGCAGTACTTC. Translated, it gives CASRHRAISYEQYF.

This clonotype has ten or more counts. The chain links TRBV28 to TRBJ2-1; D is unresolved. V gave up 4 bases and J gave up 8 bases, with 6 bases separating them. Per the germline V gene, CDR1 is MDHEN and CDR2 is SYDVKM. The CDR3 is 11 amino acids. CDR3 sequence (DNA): TGTGCCAGCAGTTCCGTCTATGAGCAGTTCTTC. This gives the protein CASSSVYEQFF.

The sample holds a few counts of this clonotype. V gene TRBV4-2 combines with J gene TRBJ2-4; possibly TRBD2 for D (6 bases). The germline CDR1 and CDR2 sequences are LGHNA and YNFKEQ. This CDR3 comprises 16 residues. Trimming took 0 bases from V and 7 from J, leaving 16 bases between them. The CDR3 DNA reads TGTGCCAGCAGCCAAGATCATGGGGGGTTTGTGAACATTCAGTACTTC. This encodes CASSQDHGGFVNIQYF.

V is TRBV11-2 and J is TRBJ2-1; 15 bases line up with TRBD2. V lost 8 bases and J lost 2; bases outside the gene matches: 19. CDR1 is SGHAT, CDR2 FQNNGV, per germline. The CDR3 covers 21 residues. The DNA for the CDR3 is TGTGCCAGCGGATACCCCCCTACCGGGACTAGCGGGAGGTCCCCCTACAATGAGCAGTTCTTC. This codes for CASGYPPTGTSGRSPYNEQFF.

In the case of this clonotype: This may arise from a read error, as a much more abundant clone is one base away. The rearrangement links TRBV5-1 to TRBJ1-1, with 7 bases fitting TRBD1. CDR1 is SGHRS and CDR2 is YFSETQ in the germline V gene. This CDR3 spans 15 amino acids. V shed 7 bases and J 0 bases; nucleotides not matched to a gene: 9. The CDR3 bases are TGCGCCAGCGGCTGGAAGGGACAGTTGAACACTGAAGCTTTCTTT. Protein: CASGWKGQLNTEAFF. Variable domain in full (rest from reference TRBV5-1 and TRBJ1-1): KAGVTQTPRYLIKTRGQQVTLSCSPISGHRSVSWYQQTPGQGLQFLFEYFSETQRNKGNFPGRFSGRQFSNSRSEMNVSTLELGDSALYLCASGWKGQLNTEAFFGQGTRLTVV.